This T cell receptor beta chain was obtained from a study of CXCR3-negative and CXCR3-positive naive CD8 T cells. General study findings and limits: The TRBV-TRBJ usage of naive CXCR3-negative and CXCR3-positive cells was similar, but that of memory cells differed. Memory CD8+ cells showed much lower diversity, while both naive subsets displayed comparably high diversity.

Details on this clonotype: What it binds is not known.

The TRB cDNA libraries were prepared by 5' RACE with UMI labels. With the 5' RACE reads reprocessed, TCRdb shows one record per CDR3 protein and no DNA. In total, the table holds 100,000 to 150,000 distinct CDR3 sequences. The sequenced sample consisted of naive CXCR3- CD8+ T cells from blood. Noted subset: CD45RO-CCR7+CD27+CD95- naive CD8+ T cells lacking CXCR3 (TNR3-). The receptor comes from a human donor in good health. Some clones in this sample may be carry-over from other donors' samples.

This CDR3 is CASSARLAENEQFF. This chain connects TRBV5-1 to TRBJ2-1. The CDR3 loop spans 14 amino acids. Germline CDR1 reads SGHRS; CDR2 reads YFSETQ. The full variable domain, completed using reference TRBV5-1 and TRBJ2-1, is KAGVTQTPRYLIKTRGQQVTLSCSPISGHRSVSWYQQTPGQGLQFLFEYFSETQRNKGNFPGRFSGRQFSNSRSEMNVSTLELGDSALYLCASSARLAENEQFFGPGTRLTVL.